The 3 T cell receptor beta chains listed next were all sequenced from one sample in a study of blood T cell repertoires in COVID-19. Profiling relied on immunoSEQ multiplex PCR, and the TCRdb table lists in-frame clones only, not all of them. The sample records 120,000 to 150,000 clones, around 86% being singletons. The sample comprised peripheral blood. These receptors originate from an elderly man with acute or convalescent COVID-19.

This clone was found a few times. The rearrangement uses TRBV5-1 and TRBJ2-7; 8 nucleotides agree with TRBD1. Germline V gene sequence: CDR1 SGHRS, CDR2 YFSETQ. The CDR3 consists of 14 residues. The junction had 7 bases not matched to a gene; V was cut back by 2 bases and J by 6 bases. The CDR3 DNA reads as TGCGCCAGCAGCTTTTTCTCGGACAGGGCCGAGCAGTACTTC. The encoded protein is CASSFFSDRAEQYF.

The DNA of the CDR3 is TGTGCCAGCAGTGATGGCCTCAGCACAGATACGCAGTATTTT. Translation: CASSDGLSTDTQYF. The chain recombines TRBV2 with TRBJ2-3; no clear D gene. V dropped 3 bases and J dropped 0 bases, with 7 bases sitting between them. Germline CDR1 is SNHLY and CDR2 is FYNNEI. The CDR3 has 14 residues.

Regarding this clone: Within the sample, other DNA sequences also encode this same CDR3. CDR3 region: CASSLGTENQPQHF. The CDR3 DNA reads as TGCGCCAGCAGCTTGGGGACAGAAAATCAGCCCCAGCATTTT. This chain links TRBV5-1 with TRBJ1-5; possible D gene TRBD1, 6 bases. The CDR3 sequence is 14 residues long. Germline assignment: CDR1 SGHRS and CDR2 YFSETQ. Trimming stripped 0 bases from V and 4 bases from J, with 8 bases between. The full variable domain, completed using reference TRBV5-1 and TRBJ1-5, is KAGVTQTPRYLIKTRGQQVTLSCSPISGHRSVSWYQQTPGQGLQFLFEYFSETQRNKGNFPGRFSGRQFSNSRSEMNVSTLELGDSALYLCASSLGTENQPQHFGDGTRLSIL.